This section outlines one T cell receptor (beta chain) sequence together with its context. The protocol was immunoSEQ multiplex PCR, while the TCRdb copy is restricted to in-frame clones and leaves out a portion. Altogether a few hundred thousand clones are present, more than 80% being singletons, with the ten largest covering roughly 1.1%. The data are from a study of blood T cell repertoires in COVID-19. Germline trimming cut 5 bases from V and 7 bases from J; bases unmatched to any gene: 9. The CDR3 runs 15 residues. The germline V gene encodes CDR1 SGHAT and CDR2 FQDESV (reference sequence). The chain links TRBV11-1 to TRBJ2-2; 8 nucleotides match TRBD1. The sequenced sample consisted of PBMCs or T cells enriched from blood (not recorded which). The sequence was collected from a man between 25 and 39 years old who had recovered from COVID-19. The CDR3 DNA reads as TGTGCCAGCAGCCGTGGACAGGGAAATTACGGGGAGCTGTTTTTT. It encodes CASSRGQGNYGELFF.